A selection of T cell receptor beta chains follows, all from one sample in a study of early stage breast cancer tumors. Data came from immunoSEQ multiplex PCR; TCRdb stores just in-frame clones and leaves some out. The sample carries some 75,000 clones, roughly three quarters recorded once. Material: blood. Receptors originate from a person in their 60s with breast cancer. Both conserved end residues are part of each CDR3. The order of the fields is CDR3 DNA, CDR3 protein, V gene, J gene, CDR3 length, clone size, D gene. The D gene is left open where the match is weak. Clone size is not always given. Where it is, it says once, few, many or a class for expanded clones.

CDR3nt: TGTGCCAGCAGTATGTCCACCACAGATACGCAGTATTTT
CDR3aa: CASSMSTTDTQYF
v_gene: TRBV25-1
j_gene: TRBJ2-3
len: 13
abundance: .
d_gene: .

CDR3nt: TGTGCCAGCAAACAATCTGGGGCCAACGTCCTGACTTTC
CDR3aa: CASKQSGANVLTF
v_gene: TRBV7-3
j_gene: TRBJ2-6
len: 13
abundance: .
d_gene: .

CDR3nt: TGCGCCAGCAGCCCGGGACAGGGGTATACCGGGGAGCTGTTTTTT
CDR3aa: CASSPGQGYTGELFF
v_gene: TRBV5-1
j_gene: TRBJ2-2
len: 15
abundance: .
d_gene: TRBD1

CDR3nt: TGTGCCAGCAGCAGGAGGGACAGGCCCTCCTACGAGCAGTACTTC
CDR3aa: CASSRRDRPSYEQYF
v_gene: TRBV5-6
j_gene: TRBJ2-7
len: 15
abundance: once
d_gene: TRBD1

CDR3nt: TGTGCCAGCAGCCTGACCCCGACAGCTAGCACAGATACGCAGTATTTT
CDR3aa: CASSLTPTASTDTQYF
v_gene: TRBV6-6
j_gene: TRBJ2-3
len: 16
abundance: once
d_gene: .

CDR3nt: TGTGCCAGCAGCCGAGGCGGTAGCGGGGGGGCCCGTACGCAGTATTTT
CDR3aa: CASSRGGSGGARTQYF
v_gene: TRBV5-6
j_gene: TRBJ2-3
len: 16
abundance: .
d_gene: TRBD2

CDR3nt: TGTGCCAGCAGCTTAGATTCCCGGAAGCAGTACTTC
CDR3aa: CASSLDSRKQYF
v_gene: TRBV11-3
j_gene: TRBJ2-7
len: 12
abundance: once
d_gene: .

CDR3nt: TGTGCCAGCAGTTTGGGGGGAGAGGCTAATGAAAAACTGTTTTTT
CDR3aa: CASSLGGEANEKLFF
v_gene: TRBV28
j_gene: TRBJ1-4
len: 15
abundance: .
d_gene: .

CDR3nt: TGTGCCAGCAGTGACCTAAGGGGAACAAAGCAGTTCTTC
CDR3aa: CASSDLRGTKQFF
v_gene: TRBV6-4
j_gene: TRBJ2-1
len: 13
abundance: .
d_gene: .

CDR3nt: TGTGCCAGCAGCGTAGCAGGGGGAAACACTGAAGCTTTCTTT
CDR3aa: CASSVAGGNTEAFF
v_gene: TRBV9
j_gene: TRBJ1-1
len: 14
abundance: .
d_gene: TRBD1

CDR3nt: TGCAGTGCTAGCAGAACAGGAGAAGCTTTCTTT
CDR3aa: CSASRTGEAFF
v_gene: TRBV20-1
j_gene: TRBJ1-1
len: 11
abundance: once
d_gene: .

CDR3nt: TGTGCCAGCAGCGGGCGGGGGGGGAAAACCACCACAGATACGCAGTATTTT
CDR3aa: CASSGRGGKTTTDTQYF
v_gene: TRBV5-4
j_gene: TRBJ2-3
len: 17
abundance: .
d_gene: TRBD2

CDR3nt: TGTGCCAGCAGTTATTTGCAGGGGGCGGGCTATGGCTACACCTTC
CDR3aa: CASSYLQGAGYGYTF
v_gene: TRBV6-6
j_gene: TRBJ1-2
len: 15
abundance: .
d_gene: TRBD1

CDR3nt: TGCAGCGTTGGGACAGGGGTACAGACTGAAGCTTTCTTT
CDR3aa: CSVGTGVQTEAFF
v_gene: TRBV29-1
j_gene: TRBJ1-1
len: 13
abundance: .
d_gene: TRBD1

CDR3nt: TGTGCCAGCACGCCCGTAGGGGTCTCCTACGAGCAGTACTTC
CDR3aa: CASTPVGVSYEQYF
v_gene: TRBV9
j_gene: TRBJ2-7
len: 14
abundance: .
d_gene: .

CDR3nt: TGCGCCAGCAGCTTGGAGGGGAGGTCGGAGAAACTGTTTTTT
CDR3aa: CASSLEGRSEKLFF
v_gene: TRBV5-1
j_gene: TRBJ1-4
len: 14
abundance: .
d_gene: .

CDR3nt: TGTGCCAGCAGGACCCGGACAGGGGCCATGTCTGGGGCCAACGTCCTGACTTTC
CDR3aa: CASRTRTGAMSGANVLTF
v_gene: TRBV5-4
j_gene: TRBJ2-6
len: 18
abundance: .
d_gene: TRBD1

CDR3nt: TGTGCCAGCAGTCCTCTAGCGGGGGCACAAGAGACCCAGTACTTC
CDR3aa: CASSPLAGAQETQYF
v_gene: TRBV7-9
j_gene: TRBJ2-5
len: 15
abundance: once
d_gene: TRBD2

CDR3nt: TGTGCCACCAGCAGAGAACTGGGGACCTCTAATGAAAAACTGTTTTTT
CDR3aa: CATSRELGTSNEKLFF
v_gene: TRBV15
j_gene: TRBJ1-4
len: 16
abundance: .
d_gene: .

CDR3nt: TGTGCCAGCAGCTTAACTCAGGGTGGTTCACCCCTCCACTTT
CDR3aa: CASSLTQGGSPLHF
v_gene: TRBV7-2
j_gene: TRBJ1-6
len: 14
abundance: .
d_gene: .